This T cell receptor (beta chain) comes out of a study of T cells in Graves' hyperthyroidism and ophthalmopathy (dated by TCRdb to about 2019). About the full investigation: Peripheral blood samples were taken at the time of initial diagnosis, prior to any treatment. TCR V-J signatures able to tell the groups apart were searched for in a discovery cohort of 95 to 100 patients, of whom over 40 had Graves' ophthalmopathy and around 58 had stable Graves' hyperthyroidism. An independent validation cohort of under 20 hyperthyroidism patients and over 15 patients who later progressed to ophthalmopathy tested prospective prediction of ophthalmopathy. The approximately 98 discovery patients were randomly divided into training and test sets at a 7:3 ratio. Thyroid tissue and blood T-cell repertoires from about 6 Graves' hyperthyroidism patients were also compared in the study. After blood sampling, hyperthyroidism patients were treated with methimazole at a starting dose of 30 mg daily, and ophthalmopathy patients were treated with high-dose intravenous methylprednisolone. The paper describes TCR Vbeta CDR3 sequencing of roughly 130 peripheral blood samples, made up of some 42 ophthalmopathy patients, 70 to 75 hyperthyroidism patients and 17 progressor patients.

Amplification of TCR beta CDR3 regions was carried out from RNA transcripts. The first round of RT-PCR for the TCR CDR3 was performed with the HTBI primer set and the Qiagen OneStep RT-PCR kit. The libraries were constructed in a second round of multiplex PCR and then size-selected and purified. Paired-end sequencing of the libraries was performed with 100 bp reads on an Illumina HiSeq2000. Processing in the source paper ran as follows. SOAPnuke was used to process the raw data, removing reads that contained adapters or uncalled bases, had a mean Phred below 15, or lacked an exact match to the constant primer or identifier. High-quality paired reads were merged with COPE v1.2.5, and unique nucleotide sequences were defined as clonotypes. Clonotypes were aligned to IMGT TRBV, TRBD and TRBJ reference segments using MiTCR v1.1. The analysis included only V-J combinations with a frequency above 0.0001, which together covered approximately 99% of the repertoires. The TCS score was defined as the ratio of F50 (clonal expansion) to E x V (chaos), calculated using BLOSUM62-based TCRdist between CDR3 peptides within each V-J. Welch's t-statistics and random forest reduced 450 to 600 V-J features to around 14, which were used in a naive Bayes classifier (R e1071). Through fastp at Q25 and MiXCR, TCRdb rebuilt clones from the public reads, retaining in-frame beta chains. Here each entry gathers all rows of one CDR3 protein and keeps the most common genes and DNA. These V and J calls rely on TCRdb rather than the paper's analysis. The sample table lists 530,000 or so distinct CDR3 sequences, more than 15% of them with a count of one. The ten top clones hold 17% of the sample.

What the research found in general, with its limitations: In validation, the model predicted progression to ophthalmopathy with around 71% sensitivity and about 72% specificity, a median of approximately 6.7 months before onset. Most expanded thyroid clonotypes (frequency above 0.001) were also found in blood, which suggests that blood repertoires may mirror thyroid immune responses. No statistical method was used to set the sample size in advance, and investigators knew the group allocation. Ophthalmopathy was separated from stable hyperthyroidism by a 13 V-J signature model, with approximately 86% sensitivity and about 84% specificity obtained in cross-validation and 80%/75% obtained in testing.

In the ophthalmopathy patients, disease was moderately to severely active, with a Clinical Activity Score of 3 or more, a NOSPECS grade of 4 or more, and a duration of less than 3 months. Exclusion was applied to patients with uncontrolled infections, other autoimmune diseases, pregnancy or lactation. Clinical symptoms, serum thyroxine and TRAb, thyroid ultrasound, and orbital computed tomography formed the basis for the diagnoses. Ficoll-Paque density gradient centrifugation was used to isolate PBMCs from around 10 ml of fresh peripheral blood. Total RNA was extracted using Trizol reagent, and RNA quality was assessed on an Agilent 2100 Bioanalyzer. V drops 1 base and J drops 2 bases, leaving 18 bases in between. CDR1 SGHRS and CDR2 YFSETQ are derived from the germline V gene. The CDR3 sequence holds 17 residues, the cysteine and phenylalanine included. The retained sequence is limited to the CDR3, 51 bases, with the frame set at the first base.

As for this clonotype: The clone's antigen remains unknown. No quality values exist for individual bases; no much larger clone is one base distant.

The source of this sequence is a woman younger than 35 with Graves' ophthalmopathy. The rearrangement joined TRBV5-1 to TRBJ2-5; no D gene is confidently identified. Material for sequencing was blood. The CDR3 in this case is CASSLSAFPGSQETQYF. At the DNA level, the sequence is TGCGCCAGCAGCTTGAGTGCCTTCCCTGGCTCACAAGAGACCCAGTACTTC.